This TCR beta chain was sequenced for a study of neoadjuvant anti-PD-1 for oral cavity cancer. Looking at the study overall: Nivolumab at 3 mg/kg was mostly given biweekly, three to four doses, pre-surgery.

The protocol was immunoSEQ multiplex PCR, while the TCRdb copy is restricted to in-frame clones and leaves out a portion. The repertoire includes tens of thousands of clones, 79% of them detected once, and approximately 2.4% sits in the top ten. This clone was recorded only once. There are 16 residues in the CDR3. V was clipped by 8 bases and J by 4 bases; unmatched bases: 12. Germline CDR1 reads SGHVS; CDR2 reads FQNEAQ. The chain employs TRBV7-8 and TRBJ2-2; 8 bases map to TRBD2. The clonotype originates from a person aged 40 to 85 with oral cavity squamous cell carcinoma. Sequencing was performed on PBMCs, taken before nivolumab (anti-PD-1) treatment. The DNA for the CDR3 is TGTGCCAGCCGCCCCCCCGGACTAGCAGCCACCGGGGAGCTGTTTTTT. Protein sequence: CASRPPGLAATGELFF.